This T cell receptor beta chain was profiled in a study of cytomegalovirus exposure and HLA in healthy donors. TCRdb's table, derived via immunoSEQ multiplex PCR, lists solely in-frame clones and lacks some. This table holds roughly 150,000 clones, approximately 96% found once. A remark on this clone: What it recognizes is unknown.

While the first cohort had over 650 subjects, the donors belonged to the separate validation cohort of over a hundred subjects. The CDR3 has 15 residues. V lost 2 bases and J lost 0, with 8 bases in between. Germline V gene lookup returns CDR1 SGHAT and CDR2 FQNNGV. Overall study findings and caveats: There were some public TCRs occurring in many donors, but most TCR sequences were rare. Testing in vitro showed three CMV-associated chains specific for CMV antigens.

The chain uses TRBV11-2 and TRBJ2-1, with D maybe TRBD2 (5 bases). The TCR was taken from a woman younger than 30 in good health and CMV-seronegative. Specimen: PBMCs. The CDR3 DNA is TGTGCCAGCAGCTTATTGGGGAGCTCCTACAATGAGCAGTTCTTC. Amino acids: CASSLLGSSYNEQFF.